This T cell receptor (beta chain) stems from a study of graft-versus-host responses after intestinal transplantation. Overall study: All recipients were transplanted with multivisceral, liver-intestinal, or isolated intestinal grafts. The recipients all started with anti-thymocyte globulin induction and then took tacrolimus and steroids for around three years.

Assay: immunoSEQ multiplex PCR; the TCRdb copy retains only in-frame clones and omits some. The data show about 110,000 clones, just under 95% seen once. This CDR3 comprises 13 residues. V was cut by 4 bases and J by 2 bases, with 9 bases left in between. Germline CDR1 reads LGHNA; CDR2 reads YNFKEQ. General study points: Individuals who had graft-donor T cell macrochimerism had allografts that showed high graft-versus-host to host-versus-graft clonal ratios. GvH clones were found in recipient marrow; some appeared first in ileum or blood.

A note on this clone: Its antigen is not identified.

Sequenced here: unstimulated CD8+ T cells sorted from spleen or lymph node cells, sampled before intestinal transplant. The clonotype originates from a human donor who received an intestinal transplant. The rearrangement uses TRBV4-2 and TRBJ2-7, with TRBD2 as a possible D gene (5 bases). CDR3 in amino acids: CASSPSGAYEQYF. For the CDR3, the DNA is TGTGCCAGCAGCCCGAGCGGCGCCTACGAGCAGTACTTC.